The sequence of this T cell receptor beta chain was determined in a study of cytomegalovirus exposure and HLA in healthy donors. Study at large: A previous analysis identified 95 million to 130 million unique TCR beta sequences derived from some 170 million T cells.

PCR amplification relied on 60 Vbeta primers (plus 13 Jbeta primers). The assay was immunoSEQ multiplex PCR, and TCRdb's table has in-frame clones only and misses some. Among some 100,000 clones listed, 76% were seen once. Whole-study results and caveats: Several of the most significant clusters appeared linked to common viral pathogens, based on a later analysis.

Points on this clone: The antigen is not known.

Trimming pared 3 bases from V and 4 bases from J, leaving 13 bases between. The CDR3 extends over 15 amino acids. CDR1 is LNHDA, CDR2 SQIVND, per germline (reference sequence). The genes are TRBV19 and TRBJ2-1; D remains unclear. The receptor was derived from a woman aged 45-60 years in good health and CMV-seropositive. Sequencing input: PBMCs. CDR3 in amino acids: CASSISGGLYNEQFF. CDR3 nucleotides: TGTGCCAGTAGTATTAGTGGTGGGCTTTACAATGAGCAGTTCTTC.